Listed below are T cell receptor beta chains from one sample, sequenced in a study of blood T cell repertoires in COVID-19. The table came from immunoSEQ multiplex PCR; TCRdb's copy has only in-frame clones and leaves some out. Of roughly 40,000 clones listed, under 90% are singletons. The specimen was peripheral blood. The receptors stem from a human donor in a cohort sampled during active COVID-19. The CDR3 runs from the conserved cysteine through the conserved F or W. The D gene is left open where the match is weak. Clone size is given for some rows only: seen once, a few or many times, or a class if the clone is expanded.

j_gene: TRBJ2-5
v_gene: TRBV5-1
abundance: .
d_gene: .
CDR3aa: CASSLGRSQETQYF
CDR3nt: TGCGCCAGCAGCTTGGGTCGCAGCCAAGAGACCCAGTACTTC

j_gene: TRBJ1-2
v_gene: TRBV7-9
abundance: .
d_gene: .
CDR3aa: CASSGSYGYTF
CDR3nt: TGTGCCAGCAGCGGCAGCTATGGCTACACCTTC

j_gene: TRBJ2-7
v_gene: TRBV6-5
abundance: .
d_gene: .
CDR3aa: CASSYSVGGADEQYF
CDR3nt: TGTGCCAGCAGTTACTCGGTAGGGGGTGCGGACGAGCAGTACTTC

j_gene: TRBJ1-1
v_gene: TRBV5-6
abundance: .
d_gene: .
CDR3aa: CASSLALHTEAFF
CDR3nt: TGTGCCAGCAGCTTGGCCCTACACACTGAAGCTTTCTTT

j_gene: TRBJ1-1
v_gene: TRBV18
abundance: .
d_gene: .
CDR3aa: CASSPARDLSTEAFF
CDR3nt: TGTGCCAGCTCACCCGCCCGGGATCTCTCCACTGAAGCTTTCTTT

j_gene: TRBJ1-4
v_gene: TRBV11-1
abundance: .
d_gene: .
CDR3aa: CASSPPGFNEKLFF
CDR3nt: TGTGCCAGCAGCCCCCCCGGTTTTAATGAAAAACTGTTTTTT

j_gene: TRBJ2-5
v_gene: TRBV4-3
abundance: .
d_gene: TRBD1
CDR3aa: CASSQGAGGWETQYF
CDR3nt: TGCGCCAGCAGCCAAGGGGCAGGGGGCTGGGAGACCCAGTACTTC

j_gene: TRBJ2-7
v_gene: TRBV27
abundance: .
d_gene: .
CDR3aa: CASSLEGYEQYF
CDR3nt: TGTGCCAGCAGTTTAGAGGGCTACGAGCAGTACTTC

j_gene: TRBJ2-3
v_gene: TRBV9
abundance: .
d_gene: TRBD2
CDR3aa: CASSAGGARRTDTQYF
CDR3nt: TGTGCCAGCAGCGCCGGGGGGGCGCGTCGCACAGATACGCAGTATTTT

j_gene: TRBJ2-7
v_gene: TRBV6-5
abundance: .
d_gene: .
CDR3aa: CASRRESYEQYF
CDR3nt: TGTGCCAGCAGGAGGGAATCCTACGAGCAGTACTTC

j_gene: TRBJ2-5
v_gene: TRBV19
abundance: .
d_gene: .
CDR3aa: CASTGGSYQETQYF
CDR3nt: TGTGCCAGTACAGGGGGGTCGTACCAAGAGACCCAGTACTTC

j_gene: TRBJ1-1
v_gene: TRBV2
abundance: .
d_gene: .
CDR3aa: CASREHRDTEAFF
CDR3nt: TGTGCCAGCAGAGAGCACAGGGACACTGAAGCTTTCTTT

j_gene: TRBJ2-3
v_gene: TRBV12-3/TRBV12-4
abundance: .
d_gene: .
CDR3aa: CASRLDVDTQYF
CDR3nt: TGTGCCAGCAGACTAGATGTAGATACGCAGTATTTT

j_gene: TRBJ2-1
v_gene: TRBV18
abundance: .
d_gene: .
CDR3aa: CASSPLDEQFF
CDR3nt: TGTGCCAGCTCACCATTAGATGAGCAGTTCTTC

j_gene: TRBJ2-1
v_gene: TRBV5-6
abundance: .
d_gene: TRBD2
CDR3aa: CASSFLAGGLNEQFF
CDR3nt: TGTGCCAGCAGCTTTCTAGCGGGGGGGCTCAATGAGCAGTTCTTC

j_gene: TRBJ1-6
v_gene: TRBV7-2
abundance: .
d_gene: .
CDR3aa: CASSLGVGGYNSPLHF
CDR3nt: TGTGCCAGCAGCTTAGGAGTGGGGGGGTATAATTCACCCCTCCACTTT

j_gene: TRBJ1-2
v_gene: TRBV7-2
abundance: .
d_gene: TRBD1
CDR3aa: CASSLDGSTGGWTF
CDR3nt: TGTGCCAGCAGCTTAGACGGGAGCACAGGGGGCTGGACCTTC

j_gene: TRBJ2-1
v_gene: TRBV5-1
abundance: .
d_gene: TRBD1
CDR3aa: CASSNRQGAYYNEQFF
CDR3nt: TGCGCCAGCAGCAACCGACAGGGGGCCTACTACAATGAGCAGTTCTTC

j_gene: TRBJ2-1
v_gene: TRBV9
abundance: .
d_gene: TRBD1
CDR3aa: CASSVKTGGSYNEQFF
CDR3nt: TGTGCCAGCAGCGTAAAGACAGGGGGGAGCTACAATGAGCAGTTCTTC

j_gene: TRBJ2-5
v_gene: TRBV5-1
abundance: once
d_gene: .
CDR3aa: CASSSLIEAETQYF
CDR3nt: TGCGCCAGCAGCTCCTTGATCGAGGCGGAGACCCAGTACTTC

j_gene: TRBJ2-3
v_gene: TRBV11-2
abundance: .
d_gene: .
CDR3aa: CASSKTRMEGQYF
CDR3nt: TGTGCCAGCAGCAAGACTAGGATGGAAGGGCAGTATTTT

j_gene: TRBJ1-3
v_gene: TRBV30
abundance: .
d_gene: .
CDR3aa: CAWQPQNGNTIYF
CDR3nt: TGTGCCTGGCAACCCCAGAATGGAAACACCATATATTTT

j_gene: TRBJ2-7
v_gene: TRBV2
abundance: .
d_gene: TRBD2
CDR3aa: CASSPRGGYEQYF
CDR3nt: TGTGCCAGCAGTCCTCGCGGGGGTTACGAGCAGTACTTC

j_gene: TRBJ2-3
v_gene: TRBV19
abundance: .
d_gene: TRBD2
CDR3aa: CASTGLAGSTDTQYF
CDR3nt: TGTGCCAGCACCGGACTAGCGGGGAGCACAGATACGCAGTATTTT

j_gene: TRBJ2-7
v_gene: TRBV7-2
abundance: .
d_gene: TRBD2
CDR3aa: CASSSRGGVYEQYF
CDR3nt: TGTGCCAGCAGCTCACGGGGGGGTGTCTACGAGCAGTACTTC

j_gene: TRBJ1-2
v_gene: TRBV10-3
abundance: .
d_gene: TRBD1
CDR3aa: CAISEWGQGDGYTF
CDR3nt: TGTGCCATCAGTGAGTGGGGACAGGGGGATGGCTACACCTTC

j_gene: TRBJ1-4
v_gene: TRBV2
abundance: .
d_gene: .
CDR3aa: CASSVSEKLFF
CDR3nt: TGTGCCAGCAGTGTGAGTGAAAAACTGTTTTTT

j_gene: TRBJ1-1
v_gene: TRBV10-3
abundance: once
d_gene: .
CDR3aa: CAHSAGTEAFF
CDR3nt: TGTGCCCATTCTGCCGGCACTGAAGCTTTCTTT

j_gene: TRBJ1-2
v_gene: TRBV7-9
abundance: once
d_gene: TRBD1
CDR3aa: CASSGLTGDYYGYTF
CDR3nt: TGTGCCAGCAGCGGGTTGACAGGGGACTACTATGGCTACACCTTC

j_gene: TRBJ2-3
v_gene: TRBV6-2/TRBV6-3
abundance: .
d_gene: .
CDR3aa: CASSYSQGMDGDTQYF
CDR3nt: TGTGCCAGCAGTTACTCGCAGGGGATGGATGGAGATACGCAGTATTTT

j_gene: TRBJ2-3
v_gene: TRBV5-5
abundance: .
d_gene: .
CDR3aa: CASSAQPGGADTQYF
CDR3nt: TGTGCCAGCAGCGCCCAACCTGGGGGCGCGGATACGCAGTATTTT

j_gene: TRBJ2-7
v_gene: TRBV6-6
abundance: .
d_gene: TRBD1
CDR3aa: CASSYSGQGSREQYF
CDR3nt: TGTGCCAGCAGTTACTCGGGACAGGGCAGTCGCGAGCAGTACTTC

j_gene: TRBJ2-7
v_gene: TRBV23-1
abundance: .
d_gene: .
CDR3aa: CASSLGGLYEQYF
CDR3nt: TGCGCCAGCAGTCTGGGGGGACTCTACGAGCAGTACTTC

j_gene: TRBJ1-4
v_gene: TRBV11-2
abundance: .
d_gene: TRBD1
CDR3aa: CASSLGDRGEKLFF
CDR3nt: TGTGCCAGCAGCTTAGGGGACAGGGGGGAAAAACTGTTTTTT

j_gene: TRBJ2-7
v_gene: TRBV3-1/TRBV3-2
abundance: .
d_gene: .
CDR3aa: CASSQDSELSYEQYF
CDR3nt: TGTGCCAGCAGCCAAGATTCTGAGTTAAGCTACGAGCAGTACTTC

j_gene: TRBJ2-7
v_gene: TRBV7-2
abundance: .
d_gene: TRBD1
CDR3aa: CASSSDRSGHEQYF
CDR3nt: TGTGCCAGCAGCTCGGACAGGTCAGGCCACGAGCAGTACTTC

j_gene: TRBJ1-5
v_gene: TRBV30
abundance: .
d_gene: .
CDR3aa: CAWSSPPEVQPQHF
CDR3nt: TGTGCCTGGAGTTCCCCCCCGGAGGTGCAGCCCCAGCATTTT

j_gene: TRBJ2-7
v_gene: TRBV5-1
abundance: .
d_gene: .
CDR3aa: CASSLGVEAYEQYF
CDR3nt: TGCGCCAGCAGCTTGGGAGTCGAGGCCTACGAGCAGTACTTC

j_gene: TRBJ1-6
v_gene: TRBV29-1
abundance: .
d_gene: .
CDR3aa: CSVGINRDSPLHF
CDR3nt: TGCAGCGTGGGGATTAACAGGGATTCACCCCTCCACTTT

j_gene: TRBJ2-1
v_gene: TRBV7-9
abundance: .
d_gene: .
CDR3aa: CASSLSTSGNEQFF
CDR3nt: .

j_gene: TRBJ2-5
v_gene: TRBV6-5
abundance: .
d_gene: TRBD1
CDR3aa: CASSTGQGRETQYF
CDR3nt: TGTGCCAGCAGTACCGGACAGGGGCGAGAGACCCAGTACTTC

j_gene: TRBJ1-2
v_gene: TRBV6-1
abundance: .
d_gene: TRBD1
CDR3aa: CASSARDRYLSNYGYTF
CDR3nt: TGTGCCAGCAGTGCCCGGGACAGATATCTTTCTAACTATGGCTACACCTTC

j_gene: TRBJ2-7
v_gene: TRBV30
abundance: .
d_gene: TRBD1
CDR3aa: CAWSKGASYEQYF
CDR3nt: TGTGCCTGGAGTAAGGGGGCCTCCTACGAGCAGTACTTC

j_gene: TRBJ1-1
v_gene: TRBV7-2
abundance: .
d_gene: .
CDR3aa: CASSRSYGGTEAFF
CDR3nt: TGTGCCAGCAGCCGTAGCTATGGTGGCACTGAAGCTTTCTTT

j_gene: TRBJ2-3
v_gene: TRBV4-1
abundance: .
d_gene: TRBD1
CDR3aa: CASSHPQGAPDTQYF
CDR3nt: TGCGCCAGCAGCCACCCACAGGGGGCTCCAGATACGCAGTATTTT

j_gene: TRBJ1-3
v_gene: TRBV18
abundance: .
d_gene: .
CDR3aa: CASSPPTVSSGNTIYF
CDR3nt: TGTGCCAGCTCACCACCCACAGTGAGCTCTGGAAACACCATATATTTT

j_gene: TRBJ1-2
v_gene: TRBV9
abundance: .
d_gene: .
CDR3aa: CASSVRWSTYGYTF
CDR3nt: TGTGCCAGCAGCGTAAGATGGAGTACCTATGGCTACACCTTC

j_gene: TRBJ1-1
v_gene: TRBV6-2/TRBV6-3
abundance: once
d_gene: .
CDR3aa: CASSPDRPLLLVNTEAFF
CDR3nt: TGTGCCAGCAGCCCAGACAGGCCCCTACTACTAGTGAACACTGAAGCTTTCTTT

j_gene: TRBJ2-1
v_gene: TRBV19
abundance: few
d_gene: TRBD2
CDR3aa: CASSRTSVHEQFF
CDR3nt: TGTGCCAGTAGTCGGACTAGCGTGCATGAGCAGTTCTTC

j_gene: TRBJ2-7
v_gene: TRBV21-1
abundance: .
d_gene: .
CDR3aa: CASSKGSGQEPYEQYF
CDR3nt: TGTGCCAGCAGCAAAGGGTCGGGACAGGAACCCTACGAGCAGTACTTC

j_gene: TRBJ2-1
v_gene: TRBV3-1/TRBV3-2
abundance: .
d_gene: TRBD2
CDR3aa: CASSSLAGPYNEQFF
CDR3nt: TGTGCCAGCAGTTCACTAGCGGGACCATACAATGAGCAGTTCTTC

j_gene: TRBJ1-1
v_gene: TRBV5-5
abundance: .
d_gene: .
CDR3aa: CASSLGDLNTEAFF
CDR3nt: TGTGCCAGCAGCTTGGGCGATTTGAACACTGAAGCTTTCTTT

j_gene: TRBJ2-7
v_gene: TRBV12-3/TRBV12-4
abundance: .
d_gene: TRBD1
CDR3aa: CASSDRGVYEQYF
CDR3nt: TGTGCCAGCAGTGACAGGGGGGTCTACGAGCAGTACTTC

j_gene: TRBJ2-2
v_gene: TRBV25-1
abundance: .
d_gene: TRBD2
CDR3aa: CASRLAGGNTGELFF
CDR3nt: TGTGCCAGCAGACTAGCGGGGGGGAACACCGGGGAGCTGTTTTTT

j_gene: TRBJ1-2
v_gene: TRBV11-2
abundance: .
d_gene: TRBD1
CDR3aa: CASSFTGAGYGYTF
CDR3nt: TGTGCCAGCAGCTTTACAGGGGCAGGCTATGGCTACACCTTC

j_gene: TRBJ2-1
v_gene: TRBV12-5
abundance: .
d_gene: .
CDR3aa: CASGFGSGSYNEQFF
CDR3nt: TGTGCTAGTGGTTTCGGTAGCGGCTCCTACAATGAGCAGTTCTTC

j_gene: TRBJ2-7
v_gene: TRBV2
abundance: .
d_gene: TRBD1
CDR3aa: CASNPDRVKYEQYF
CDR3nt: TGTGCCAGCAACCCGGACAGGGTCAAATACGAGCAGTACTTC

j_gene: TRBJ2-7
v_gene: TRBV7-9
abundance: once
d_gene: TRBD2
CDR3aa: CASSGHGGDGTAGGYEQYF
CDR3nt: TGTGCCAGCAGCGGTCACGGGGGGGATGGAACGGCAGGCGGTTACGAGCAGTACTTC

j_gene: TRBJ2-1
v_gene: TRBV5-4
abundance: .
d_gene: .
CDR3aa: CASSLQGGNEQFF
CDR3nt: TGTGCCAGCAGCTTGCAGGGAGGCAATGAGCAGTTCTTC